This T cell receptor beta chain was sequenced in a study of spatial heterogeneity in lung cancer. General study results and limits: Mutation tallies in tumors tracked expanded intratumoral alpha and beta TCR counts.

The CDR3 length is 15 residues. Germline V CDR1 and CDR2: MNHNY, SVGAGI (reference sequence). V gave up 6 bases and J gave up 3 bases, with 15 bases separating them. From the 5' RACE reads, TCRdb called clonotypes with MiXCR, one entry per CDR3 protein. The top ten clones hold less than 25% of a sample with 9,000 to 13,000 distinct CDR3 sequences, about 8% of them seen once. A note on this clonotype: The antigen is unknown.

Documented time point: sample taken at primary tumor resection. This receptor was identified in a female donor with early-stage non-small cell lung cancer. V is TRBV6-6 and J is TRBJ2-1, with D perhaps TRBD1 (6 bases). The specimen was lung tumor tissue, collected at surgery. This chain's CDR3 is CASSPPQGHYNEQFF. The CDR3 DNA is TGTGCCAGCAGCCCCCCGCAGGGGCACTACAATGAGCAGTTCTTC.